This T cell receptor (beta chain) comes out of a study of post-analysis software for immune sequencing data. Study-wide context: Patients had relapsing-remitting, secondary progressive or progressive-relapsing multiple sclerosis; some lacked subtype.

This clonotype turned up a few times. Its target is unknown. CDR3 length: 16 residues. V lost 5 bases, J lost 2 bases, and 18 bases lay in between. Per the germline V gene, CDR1 is SEHNR and CDR2 is FQNEAQ (reference sequence). Study results and caveats: The F measure placed samples prepared in the same batch into strongly shared clusters. Comparison of patients with controls showed five TRBV segments more frequent in patients, TRBV5-6, TRBV5-1 and TRBV20-1 among them.

Unique molecular identifiers were present in the TCR beta cDNA libraries. cDNA molecules numbering roughly 0.5 million came from around 0.96 to 9.9 million T cells. Each CDR3 protein gets one entry after TCRdb re-called the PCR reads with MiXCR. The table includes roughly 540,000 distinct CDR3 sequences, less than 40% detected once. The specimen was blood. The V and J genes are TRBV7-9 and TRBJ2-5; no firm D call. This clonotype originated in a girl aged 2 to 17 with multiple sclerosis. The CDR3 DNA reads as TGTGCCAGCAGCCCTCCGGCCCCAGCTCTTCAAGAGACCCAGTACTTC. It is translated as CASSPPAPALQETQYF.